The following is a T cell receptor beta chain sequence with its context. Its antigen is undetermined. The CDR3 length is 13 residues. CDR1 and CDR2 (germline): SGHAT, FQNNGV. This record comes from a study of CXCR3-negative and CXCR3-positive naive CD8 T cells. In the study overall: Some 140 million TRB reads were obtained in total, which works out to about 1.5 +/- 0.3 million per library. Whole-study results and caveats: Whereas memory cells differed, naive CXCR3-negative and CXCR3-positive cells shared similar TRBV-TRBJ usage. Hydrophobicity of TRB CDR3s was greater in CXCR3-positive naive cells than in CXCR3-negative naive cells.

Through 5' RACE with UMI labels, the TRB cDNA libraries were prepared. TCRdb reanalyzed the 5' RACE reads and collapses them to one entry per CDR3 protein, without DNA. This sample contains about 86,000 distinct CDR3 sequences. The sequence was collected from a human donor in good health. Some clones in this sample may be carry-over from other donors' samples. The V gene is TRBV11-2, the J gene TRBJ2-7. The sequencing sample was made of naive CXCR3+ CD8+ T cells from blood. Subset defined: CD45RO-CCR7+CD27+CD95- naive CD8+ T cells expressing CXCR3 (TNR3+). The CDR3 is CASSSDEDYEQYF.